The 30 T cell receptor beta chains below come from one sample, sequenced in a study of long-term antiretroviral therapy in people with HIV. An immunoSEQ assay, version v3.0, was performed at survey level. Profiling relied on immunoSEQ multiplex PCR, and the TCRdb table lists in-frame clones only, not all of them. The sample holds 15,000 to 20,000 clones, approximately 79% seen once. This specimen consisted of unsorted PBMCs, obtained 2.3 years after starting antiretroviral therapy. These receptors came from a woman aged 40 to 50 with HIV.

This chain links TRBV2 with TRBJ2-7; 12 nucleotides match TRBD2. Germline CDR1 is SNHLY and CDR2 is FYNNEI. The CDR3 is 15 amino acids. Trimming removed 6 bases from V and 2 bases from J; junction bases left unmatched: 5. As DNA, the CDR3 is TGTGCCAGCAGCCCCCTAGCGGGGGGGACCTACGAGCAGTACTTC. As protein: CASSPLAGGTYEQYF.

CDR3 bases: TGTGCCAGCAGCTTAGATGGGGGGCTGCGCACTGAAGCTTTCTTT. Its translation: CASSLDGGLRTEAFF. The V call is TRBV11-2, the J call TRBJ1-1, with a possible D match to TRBD1 (6 bases). Between the trimmed V and J ends, which lost 0 bases and 4 bases, there was a span of 12 bases. Germline CDR1 SGHAT, CDR2 FQNNGV. There are 15 residues in the CDR3.

The sample holds a few counts of this clone. This chain uses TRBV30 with TRBJ1-6, with 10 bases that match TRBD1. The V gene's germline CDR1 is GTSNPN and CDR2 SVGIG (reference sequence). This CDR3 region has 12 residues. Trimming cost V 5 bases and J 9 bases; bases outside gene matches: 1. CDR3 loop: CAWRTGGSPLHF. For the CDR3, the DNA is TGTGCCTGGCGGACAGGGGGTTCACCCCTCCACTTT.

The chain carries TRBV7-2 and TRBJ2-5; possibly TRBD2 for D (5 bases). Per germline, CDR1 SGHTA and CDR2 FQGNSA. The V end was cut by 1 base, the J end by 2 bases, with 11 bases between. The CDR3 has 15 residues. CDR3: CASSLVLARQETQYF. As DNA, the CDR3 is TGTGCCAGCAGCTTAGTTTTAGCGCGACAAGAGACCCAGTACTTC.

This CDR3 is CASSPTGAYEQYF. Here the CDR3 DNA reads TGTGCCAGCAGCCCGACAGGGGCCTACGAGCAGTACTTC. The V gene is TRBV6-1, the J gene TRBJ2-7; 8 bases align to TRBD1. The germline V gene encodes CDR1 MNHNS and CDR2 SASEGT. This CDR3 comprises 13 residues. V lost 6 bases and J lost 2; bases outside the gene matches: 3.

The chain is built from TRBV12-5 and TRBJ2-7; D unresolved. CDR1 and CDR2 (germline): LGHNT, FRNRAP. Trimming took 7 bases from V and 5 from J, leaving 9 bases between them. The CDR3 has 11 amino acids. CDR3 nucleotide sequence: TGTGCTAGTGCCCTTAGTAACGAGCAGTACTTC. This codes for CASALSNEQYF. The full variable domain, rest sourced from reference TRBV12-5 and TRBJ2-7, is DARVTQTPRHKVTEMGQEVTMRCQPILGHNTVFWYRQTMMQGLELLAYFRNRAPLDDSGMPKDRFSAEMPDATLATLKIQPSEPRDSAVYFCASALSNEQYFGPGTRLTVT.

This clone was detected only a few times. This chain joins TRBV7-2 and TRBJ2-7, with a possible D match to TRBD1 (6 bases). The CDR3 has 13 residues. CDR1 and CDR2 from the germline V gene are SGHTA and FQGNSA. V was shortened by 6 bases and J by 1 base, with 10 bases between the two germline ends. The CDR3, as DNA: TGTGCCAGCAGGGACAGCTCTTCCTACGAGCAGTACTTC. The encoded protein is CASRDSSSYEQYF.

This clone was seen a handful of times. This chain uses TRBV19 with TRBJ1-5; D gene ambiguous. V was shortened by 2 bases and J by 2 bases, with 4 bases between the two germline ends. CDR1 and CDR2 from the germline V gene are LNHDA and SQIVND (reference sequence). This CDR3 region has 13 residues. This chain's CDR3 is CASSIWGNQPQHF. The CDR3 nucleotides are TGTGCCAGTAGTATATGGGGCAATCAGCCCCAGCATTTT.

This clone was detected only a few times. The genes are TRBV28 and TRBJ2-5; 9 bases match TRBD1. CDR1 MDHEN and CDR2 SYDVKM come from the germline V gene. This CDR3 is 16 amino acids long. Trimming removed 6 bases from V and 5 bases from J; junction bases left unmatched: 13. CDR3 DNA: TGTGCCAGCAGCCTCACCGGGACAGGGTTAGGGGAGACCCAGTACTTC. Translating it yields CASSLTGTGLGETQYF.

By share of the sample, this clone is medium-sized (0.01 to 0.1%). The CDR3: CASSIGQGAGEQYF. CDR3 nucleotides: TGTGCCAGTAGTATCGGACAGGGGGCGGGGGAGCAGTACTTC. The chain uses TRBV19 and TRBJ2-7; 11 positions match TRBD1. Germline V gene sequence: CDR1 LNHDA, CDR2 SQIVND (reference sequence). V lost 3 bases, J lost 7 bases, and 5 bases stayed unmatched. This CDR3 region has 14 residues.

The rearrangement uses TRBV12-5 and TRBJ1-1; the D is unclear. The CDR3 extends over 13 amino acids. Germline lookup yields CDR1 LGHNT and CDR2 FRNRAP. V lost 6 bases and J lost 5, with 13 bases in between. The CDR3: CASGKSGRTEAFF. The CDR3 nucleotides are TGTGCTAGTGGGAAGTCGGGTAGGACTGAAGCTTTCTTT.

The CDR3: CASSMGRAPYEQYF. DNA of the CDR3: TGTGCCAGTAGTATGGGGCGGGCCCCCTACGAGCAGTACTTC. V usage is TRBV19 and J usage is TRBJ2-7, with D perhaps TRBD1 or TRBD2 (5 bases each). Trimming left V 3 bases short and J 2 bases short, with 11 bases between. The CDR3 is made up of 14 amino acids. The germline V gene encodes CDR1 LNHDA and CDR2 SQIVND (reference sequence). The full variable domain, with the rest looked up from reference TRBV19 and TRBJ2-7, is DGGITQSPKYLFRKEGQNVTLSCEQNLNHDAMYWYRQDPGQGLRLIYYSQIVNDFQKGDIAEGYSVSREKKESFPLTVTSAQKNPTAFYLCASSMGRAPYEQYFGPGTRLTVT.

This clone appeared a few times. The chain couples TRBV6-1 to TRBJ1-2; 7 bases match TRBD1. CDR1 MNHNS and CDR2 SASEGT come from the germline V gene. The trim removed 7 bases at V and 4 bases at J, leaving 3 bases unmatched. The CDR3 extends over 12 amino acids. The CDR3 is CASNGQAYGYTF. The CDR3 DNA sequence: TGTGCCAGCAATGGACAGGCCTATGGCTACACCTTC.

The V gene is TRBV7-9, the J gene TRBJ2-5; D gene unclear. Trimming left V 2 bases short and J 5 bases short, with 3 bases between. Germline V gene data show CDR1 as SEHNR and CDR2 as FQNEAQ (reference sequence). The CDR3 loop spans 11 amino acids. CDR3 sequence (DNA): TGTGCCAGCAGCTTATTGGAGACCCAGTACTTC. It specifies CASSLLETQYF.

V is TRBV6-5 and J is TRBJ2-7; D gene unclear. V was trimmed by 4 bases and J by 6 bases, leaving 22 bases between them. The CDR3 has 16 amino acids. Germline CDR1 is MNHEY and CDR2 is SVGAGI. The CDR3 DNA is TGTGCCAGCAGTTCCCTCCACGGTGCGGTTCCAAGCGAGCAGTACTTC. Its protein product is CASSSLHGAVPSEQYF.

The V and J genes are TRBV30 and TRBJ1-1; D is unclear. The CDR3 spans 14 residues. Germline V gene sequence: CDR1 GTSNPN, CDR2 SVGIG (reference sequence). Trimming stripped 2 bases from V and 1 base from J, with 11 bases between. DNA of the CDR3: TGTGCCTGGAGTTCAAGTATTAAGAACACTGAAGCTTTCTTT. Protein product: CAWSSSIKNTEAFF.

This clone has a single count. The rearrangement uses TRBV23-1 and TRBJ1-3, with D possibly TRBD1 on 6 matching bases. TRBV23-1 is flagged as an ORF with uncertain function. Trimming removed 6 bases from V and 0 bases from J, with 18 bases in between. The CDR3 loop spans 17 amino acids. The DNA for the CDR3 is TGCGCCAGCAGGGGCAAGGTCTCGACAGGCTCTGGAAACACCATATATTTT. It specifies CASRGKVSTGSGNTIYF.

This clone was recorded once. This chain links TRBV4-3 with TRBJ1-4, with a weak D call TRBD1 (5 bases). V lost 3 bases to trimming and J lost 7 bases, with 12 bases between them. Germline assignment: CDR1 LGHNA and CDR2 YSLEER. The CDR3 loop spans 14 amino acids. Here the CDR3 reads CASSHRGDGEKLFF. In DNA, the CDR3 is TGCGCCAGCAGCCACAGAGGGGACGGTGAAAAACTGTTTTTT.

The chain recombines TRBV6-6 with TRBJ1-1, with D hard to call. The CDR3 spans 12 residues. V lost 2 bases, J lost 3 bases, and 4 bases lay in between. The germline CDR1 and CDR2 sequences are MNHNY and SVGAGI (reference sequence). CDR3 region: CASSYADTEAFF. CDR3 coding DNA: TGTGCCAGCAGTTACGCGGACACTGAAGCTTTCTTT.

As concerns this clone: It is unclear where the CDR3 begins or ends on the DNA, so no DNA is shown, and the CDR3 is as TCRdb lists it. V is TRBV6-5 and J is TRBJ1-1. Germline lookup yields CDR1 MNHEY and CDR2 SVGAGI. Termini included, the CDR3 measures 13 amino acids. CDR3 residues: CASSTSGNTEAFF.

The J gene is TRBJ1-3, the V gene TRBV6-1, with a tentative D call TRBD1 (6 bases). Between the trimmed V and J ends, which lost 0 bases and 3 bases, there was a span of 12 bases. Germline CDR1 reads MNHNS; CDR2 reads SASEGT. CDR3 length equals 16 residues. The CDR3 DNA follows: TGTGCCAGCAGTGAAGCGGGGGGGGCTTATGGAAACACCATATATTTT. Protein product: CASSEAGGAYGNTIYF.

The genes are TRBV9 and TRBJ1-1; D call uncertain. This CDR3 region has 13 residues. Trimming removed 3 bases from V and 5 bases from J, with 11 bases in between. CDR1 and CDR2 (germline): SGDLS, YYNGEE. CDR3: CASSAEVGTEAFF. The DNA of the CDR3 is TGTGCCAGCAGCGCCGAGGTCGGGACTGAAGCTTTCTTT. Full variable domain (outside the CDR3, taken from reference TRBV9 and TRBJ1-1): DSGVTQTPKHLITATGQRVTLRCSPRSGDLSVYWYQQSLDQGLQFLIQYYNGEERAKGNILERFSAQQFPDLHSELNLSSLELGDSALYFCASSAEVGTEAFFGQGTRLTVV.

This sequence joins TRBV6-5 and TRBJ2-7; D remains unclear. With 0 bases removed from V and 3 bases from J, the gap between germline ends came to 6 bases. This CDR3 is built from 13 residues. Germline CDR1 is MNHEY and CDR2 is SVGAGI. The CDR3: CASSYSRYYEQYF. In DNA form, the CDR3 reads TGTGCCAGCAGTTACTCGCGGTACTACGAGCAGTACTTC.

This clone appeared a single time. This chain connects TRBV16 to TRBJ1-4, with 10 bases matching TRBD1. The germline V gene encodes CDR1 KGHSY and CDR2 FQNENV. The CDR3 spans 14 residues. V shed 4 bases, J shed 9 bases, and the junction held 5 bases outside the gene matches. The CDR3 region is CASSLKDRGKKLFF. The CDR3 DNA reads TGTGCCAGCAGCCTCAAGGACAGGGGGAAAAAACTGTTTTTT. The whole variable domain, filled in from reference TRBV16 and TRBJ1-4, reads GEEVAQTPKHLVRGEGQKAKLYCAPIKGHSYVFWYQQVLKNEFKFLISFQNENVFDETGMPKERFSAKCLPNSPCSLEIQATKLEDSAVYFCASSLKDRGKKLFFGSGTQLSVL.

This clone was seen a single time. V is TRBV6-5 and J is TRBJ1-1; TRBD1 might be the D (5 bases). The ends were cut back, 5 bases at V and 1 base at J, with 11 bases in the middle. Germline CDR1 MNHEY, CDR2 SVGAGI. There are 14 residues in the CDR3. The CDR3 DNA is TGTGCCAGCAGTCCCAGACAGTGGAACACTGAAGCTTTCTTT. The encoded protein is CASSPRQWNTEAFF.

V usage is TRBV18 and J usage is TRBJ2-7; the match to TRBD1 covers 10 bases. CDR1 and CDR2 (germline): KGHSH, LQKENI. The V and J ends lost 4 bases and 2 bases, in that order; junction bases with no gene match: 5. The CDR3 spans 15 residues. The CDR3 spells CASSLGQGKPYEQYF. The CDR3 region has the DNA TGTGCCAGCTCACTGGGACAGGGGAAACCCTACGAGCAGTACTTC. The entire variable domain, with the rest obtained from reference TRBV18 and TRBJ2-7, is as follows: NAGVMQNPRHLVRRRGQEARLRCSPMKGHSHVYWYRQLPEEGLKFMVYLQKENIIDESGMPKERFSAEFPKEGPSILRIQQVVRGDSAAYFCASSLGQGKPYEQYFGPGTRLTVT.

The chain employs TRBV2 and TRBJ2-7, with TRBD1 as a possible D gene (5 bases). Germline CDR1 and CDR2: SNHLY and FYNNEI. Trimming took off 6 bases at V and 2 bases at J, with 11 bases between the two ends. The CDR3 consists of 13 residues. The CDR3 here is CASSAGNTYEQYF. The CDR3 DNA follows: TGTGCCAGCAGCGCAGGGAATACCTACGAGCAGTACTTC.

The chain uses TRBV27 and TRBJ2-7; unclear D gene. With 4 bases removed from V and 1 base from J, the gap between germline ends came to 8 bases. The CDR3 extends over 13 amino acids. In germline, CDR1 is MNHEY, CDR2 SMNVEV (reference sequence). The CDR3 is CASSSQSSYEQYF. The DNA of the CDR3 is TGTGCCAGCAGTTCCCAAAGTTCCTACGAGCAGTACTTC.

The CDR3 DNA follows: TGTGCCAGCAGCTTAGGTTGGGGATCCTCCGGCACAGATACGCAGTATTTT. It encodes CASSLGWGSSGTDTQYF. The chain uses TRBV7-9 and TRBJ2-3, with D uncertain. The CDR3 has 17 residues. From germline, CDR1 is SEHNR and CDR2 FQNEAQ (reference sequence). Trimming cost V 1 base and J 1 base, with 15 bases left between them.

J is TRBJ1-2 and V is TRBV10-3; maybe TRBD1 (5 bases). The V gene lost 2 bases and the J gene lost 4 bases, with 14 bases spanning the gap. CDR1 and CDR2 (germline): ENHRY, SYGVKD. There are 15 residues in the CDR3. CDR3 nucleotides: TGTGCCATCAGTGAGATGGGGCAGGCGTCCTATGGCTACACCTTC. Amino acids: CAISEMGQASYGYTF.